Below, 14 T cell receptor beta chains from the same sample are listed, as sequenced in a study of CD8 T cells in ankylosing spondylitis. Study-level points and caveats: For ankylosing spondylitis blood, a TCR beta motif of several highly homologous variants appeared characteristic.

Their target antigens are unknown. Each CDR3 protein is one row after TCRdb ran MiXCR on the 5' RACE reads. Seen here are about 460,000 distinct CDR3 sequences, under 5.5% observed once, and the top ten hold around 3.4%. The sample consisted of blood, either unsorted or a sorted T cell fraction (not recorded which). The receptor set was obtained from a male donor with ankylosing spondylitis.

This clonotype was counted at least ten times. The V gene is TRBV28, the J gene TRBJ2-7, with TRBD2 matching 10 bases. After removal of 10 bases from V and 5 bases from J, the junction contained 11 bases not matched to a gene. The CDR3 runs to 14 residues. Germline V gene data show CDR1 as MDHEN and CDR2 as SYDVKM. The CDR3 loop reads CATRIAGGSNEQYF. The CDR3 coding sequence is TGTGCCACTAGAATAGCGGGAGGATCCAACGAGCAGTACTTC.

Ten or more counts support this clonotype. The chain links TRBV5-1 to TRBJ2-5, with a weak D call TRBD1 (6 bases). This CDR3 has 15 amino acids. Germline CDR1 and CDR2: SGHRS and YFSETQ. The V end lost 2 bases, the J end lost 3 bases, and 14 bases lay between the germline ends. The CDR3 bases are TGCGCCAGCAGCTTCCAGGGGAGTTTAAAAGAGACCCAGTACTTC. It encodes CASSFQGSLKETQYF.

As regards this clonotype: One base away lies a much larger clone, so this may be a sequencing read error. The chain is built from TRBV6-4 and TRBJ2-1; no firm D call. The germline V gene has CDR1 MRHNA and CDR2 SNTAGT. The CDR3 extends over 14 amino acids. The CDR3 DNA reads TGTGCCAGCACTGACGAGCGCTCCTACAATGAGCAGTTCTTC. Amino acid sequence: CASTDERSYNEQFF.

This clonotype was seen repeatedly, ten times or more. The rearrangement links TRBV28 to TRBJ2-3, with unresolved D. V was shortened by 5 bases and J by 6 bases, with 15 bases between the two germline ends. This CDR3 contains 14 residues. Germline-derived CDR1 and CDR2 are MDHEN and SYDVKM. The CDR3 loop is CASSPPPGWDTQYF. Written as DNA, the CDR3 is TGTGCCAGCAGTCCCCCCCCCGGATGGGATACGCAGTATTTT.

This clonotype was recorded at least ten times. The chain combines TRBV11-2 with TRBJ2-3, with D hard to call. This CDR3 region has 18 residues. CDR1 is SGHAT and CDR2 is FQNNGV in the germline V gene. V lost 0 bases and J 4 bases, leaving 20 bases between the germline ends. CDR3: CASSLETAEDGTADTQYF. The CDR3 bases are TGTGCCAGCAGCTTAGAGACCGCCGAGGACGGTACAGCAGATACGCAGTATTTT. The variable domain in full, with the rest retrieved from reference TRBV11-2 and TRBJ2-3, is EAGVAQSPRYKIIEKRQSVAFWCNPISGHATLYWYQQILGQGPKLLIQFQNNGVVDDSQLPKDRFSAERLKGVDSTLKIQPAKLEDSAVYLCASSLETAEDGTADTQYFGPGTRLTVL.

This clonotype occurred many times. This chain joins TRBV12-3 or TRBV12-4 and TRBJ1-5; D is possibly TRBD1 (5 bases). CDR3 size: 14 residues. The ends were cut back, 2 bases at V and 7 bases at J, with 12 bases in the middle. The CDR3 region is CASSLKGLGQPQHF. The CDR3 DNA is TGTGCCAGCAGTTTAAAGGGGTTGGGCCAGCCCCAGCATTTT.

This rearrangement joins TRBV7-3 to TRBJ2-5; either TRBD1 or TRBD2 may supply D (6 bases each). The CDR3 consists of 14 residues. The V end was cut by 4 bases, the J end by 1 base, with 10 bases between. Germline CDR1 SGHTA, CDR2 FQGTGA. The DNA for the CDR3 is TGTGCCAGCAGCTCCGGGGGCACCCAAGAGACCCAGTACTTC. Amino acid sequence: CASSSGGTQETQYF.

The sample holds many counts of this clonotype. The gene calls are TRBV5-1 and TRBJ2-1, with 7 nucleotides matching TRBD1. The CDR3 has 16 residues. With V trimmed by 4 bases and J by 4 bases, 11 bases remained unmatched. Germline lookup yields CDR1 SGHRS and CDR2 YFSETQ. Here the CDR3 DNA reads TGCGCCAGCAGCCCCTCGACAGGGAGTATATACAATGAGCAGTTCTTC. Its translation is CASSPSTGSIYNEQFF.

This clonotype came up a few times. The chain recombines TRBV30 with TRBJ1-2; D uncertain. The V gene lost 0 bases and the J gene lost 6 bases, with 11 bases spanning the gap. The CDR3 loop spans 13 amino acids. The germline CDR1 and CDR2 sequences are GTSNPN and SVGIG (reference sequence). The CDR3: CAWSVLVRDGYTF. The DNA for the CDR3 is TGTGCCTGGAGTGTACTGGTCCGGGATGGCTACACCTTC. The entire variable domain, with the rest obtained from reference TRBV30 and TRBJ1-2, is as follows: SQTIHQWPATLVQPVGSPLSLECTVEGTSNPNLYWYRQAAGRGLQLLFYSVGIGQISSEVPQNLSASRPQDRQFILSSKKLLLSDSGFYLCAWSVLVRDGYTFGSGTRLTVV.

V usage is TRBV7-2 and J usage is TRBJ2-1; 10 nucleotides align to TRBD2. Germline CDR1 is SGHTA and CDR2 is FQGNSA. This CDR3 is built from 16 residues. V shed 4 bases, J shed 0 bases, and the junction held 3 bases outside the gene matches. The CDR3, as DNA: TGTGCCAGCAGCTCTAGCGGGGGTGTCTCCTACAATGAGCAGTTCTTC. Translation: CASSSSGGVSYNEQFF. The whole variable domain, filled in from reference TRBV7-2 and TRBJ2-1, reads GAGVSQSPSNKVTEKGKDVELRCDPISGHTALYWYRQSLGQGLEFLIYFQGNSAPDKSGLPSDRFSAERTGGSVSTLTIQRTQQEDSAVYLCASSSSGGVSYNEQFFGPGTRLTVL.

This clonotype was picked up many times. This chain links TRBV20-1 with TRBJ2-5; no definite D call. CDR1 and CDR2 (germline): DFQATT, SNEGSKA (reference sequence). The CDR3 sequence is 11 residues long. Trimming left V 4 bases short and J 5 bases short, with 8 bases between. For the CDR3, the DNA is TGCAGTGCTATTTTTATGGAGACCCAGTACTTC. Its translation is CSAIFMETQYF.

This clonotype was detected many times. The CDR3 region is CASRRTNTGELFF. DNA of the CDR3: TGTGCCAGCAGACGAACCAACACCGGGGAGCTGTTTTTT. The chain employs TRBV7-6 and TRBJ2-2; D gene ambiguous. The ends were cut back, 6 bases at V and 2 bases at J, with 7 bases in the middle. The CDR3 contains 13 residues. CDR1 and CDR2 from the germline V gene are SGHVS and FNYEAQ. The full variable domain, rest sourced from reference TRBV7-6 and TRBJ2-2, is GAGVSQSPRYKVTKRGQDVALRCDPISGHVSLYWYRQALGQGPEFLTYFNYEAQQDKSGLPNDRFSAERPEGSISTLTIQRTEQRDSAMYRCASRRTNTGELFFGEGSRLTVL.

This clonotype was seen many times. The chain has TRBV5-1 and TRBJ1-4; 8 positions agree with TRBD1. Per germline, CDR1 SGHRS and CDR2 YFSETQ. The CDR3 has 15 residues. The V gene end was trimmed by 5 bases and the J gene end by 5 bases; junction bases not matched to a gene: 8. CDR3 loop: CASRLRGTGNEKLFF. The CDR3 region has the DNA TGCGCCAGCAGGCTCCGTGGGACAGGCAATGAAAAACTGTTTTTT.

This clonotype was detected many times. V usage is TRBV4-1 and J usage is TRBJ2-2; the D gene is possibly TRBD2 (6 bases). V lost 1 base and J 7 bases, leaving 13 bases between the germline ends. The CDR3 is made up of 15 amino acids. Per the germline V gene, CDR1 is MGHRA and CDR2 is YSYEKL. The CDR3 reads CASSQVTLSGGELFF. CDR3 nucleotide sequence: TGCGCCAGCAGCCAAGTTACCCTTAGCGGCGGGGAGCTGTTTTTT.